This is a list of T cell receptor beta chains from one sample in a study of blood T cell repertoires in COVID-19. The protocol was immunoSEQ multiplex PCR, while the TCRdb copy is restricted to in-frame clones and leaves out a portion. The data contain about 180,000 clones, approximately 81% of them singletons. Sample: peripheral blood. Receptors originate from a person between 65 and 79 years old with COVID-19, enrolled during active disease. The conserved cysteine and the conserved F or W are not part of the CDR3 here.

v_call	j_call	cdr3_aa
TRBV30	TRBJ2-7	AWAGGAGLFSYEQY
TRBV11-1	TRBJ2-7	ASSSDRPSSYEQY
TRBV6-2/TRBV6-3	TRBJ2-2	ASSDFGGTGELF
TRBV28	TRBJ1-4	ASSLGGQRGEKLF
TRBV29-1	TRBJ2-7	SVEDRQGTYEQY
TRBV6-7	TRBJ2-2	ASSARVGTSGRGDTGELF
TRBV28	TRBJ2-2	ASSRSDRGYTGELF
TRBV30	TRBJ2-7	AGETGAVYEQY
TRBV6-6	TRBJ1-3	ASSPPGGDSGNTIY
TRBV19	TRBJ2-7	ASSREVPSGAFEYEQY
TRBV24-1	TRBJ2-2	ATRTGHSNTGELF
TRBV6-2/TRBV6-3	TRBJ1-5	ASSLDSYSNQPQH
TRBV10-3	TRBJ2-7	AIRTSDYEQY
TRBV25-1	TRBJ1-6	ASQTGQGVKSPLH
TRBV6-2/TRBV6-3	TRBJ1-5	ASSSLEGSDQPQH
TRBV28	TRBJ2-3	ASSRFTGGLADTQY
TRBV7-8	TRBJ1-6	ASSVSTFDRVRNSPLH
TRBV5-1	TRBJ2-1	ASSLETSARRGNEQF
TRBV12-3/TRBV12-4	TRBJ1-5	ASSFSGNQPQH
TRBV5-4	TRBJ2-1	ASSLGGITYNEQF
TRBV28	TRBJ1-6	ASSLLYNSPLH
TRBV20-1	TRBJ1-2	SVRRGDGYT
TRBV6-5	TRBJ1-6	ASSSDGGLNNSPLH
TRBV12-3/TRBV12-4	TRBJ2-1	ASRLNVGGEQF
TRBV10-3	TRBJ1-2	AINPGDYGYT
TRBV9	TRBJ2-7	ASSVGLGLAGGPSYEQY
TRBV28	TRBJ1-2	ASTSMGTEGGYGYT
TRBV19	TRBJ1-1	ASSMSDRVNTEAF
TRBV28	TRBJ2-7	ASSLGAGPSYEQY
TRBV7-9	TRBJ2-7	ASSLLGTGYPYEQY
TRBV9	TRBJ1-2	ASSEGTGVPYT
TRBV11-2	TRBJ2-7	ASSLGLLEQY
TRBV5-4	TRBJ2-1	ASSPSLFYNEQF
TRBV11-1	TRBJ2-3	ASSLGLARKTDTQY
TRBV30	TRBJ1-2	AWSVLGHRYGYT
TRBV5-1	TRBJ1-3	ASSWRMAGEGNTIY
TRBV5-8	TRBJ2-1	ASSLVGTSGSRNEQF
TRBV15	TRBJ2-1	ATSRDRGGYNEQF
TRBV7-9	TRBJ2-5	ASSLRQGVQETQY
TRBV12-3/TRBV12-4	TRBJ1-2	ASSLTRDRGYT
TRBV2	TRBJ1-2	ASNIRTGANYGYT
TRBV19	TRBJ2-7	ASSMLQGRNEQY
TRBV7-9	TRBJ1-6	ASSLARANSPLH
TRBV27	TRBJ1-1	ASSSIQGSEAF
TRBV28	TRBJ2-3	ATASGRTDTQY
TRBV28	TRBJ2-7	ASSLAGLKQGEQY
TRBV14	TRBJ1-1	ASSQTGVVAF
TRBV3-1/TRBV3-2	TRBJ2-7	ASSQGRLGEQY
TRBV19	TRBJ1-5	ASSGPGTRPNQPQH
TRBV9	TRBJ2-7	ASSRDRASYEQY